This T cell receptor (beta chain) was sequenced during a study of vaccination effects on CD4 cells after COVID-19. Background on the study: The study obtained samples from a couple of convalescent patients 16 days and one week before vaccination. The study, taken as a whole, reports: Spike-reactive clones found after vaccination in convalescents were mainly new vaccine-induced clones. The study got few convalescent patients and did not collect any early post-infection timepoints.

Antigen-specific CD4+ T cells expanded by the ViraFEST assay with viral peptide pools were then sequenced. Subsequent to approximately 11 days of culture, CD4+ T cells were isolated. The person had a PCR-confirmed SARS-CoV-2 infection during March to December 2020. V shed 2 bases and J shed 5 bases, with 15 bases lying between them. Germline loops: CDR1 SNHLY, CDR2 FYNNEI. The CDR3 is made up of 15 amino acids. Only in-frame clones appear in the TCRdb table, and some are missing; sequencing was by immunoSEQ multiplex PCR. The top ten hold approximately 17% of the sample, which has 30,000 to 45,000 clones, about 73% seen once. This clone was seen just once. Its antigen is not identified.

This sequence joins TRBV2 and TRBJ2-5, with D perhaps matching TRBD1 or TRBD2 (6 bases each). The sequencing here drew on CD4+ T cells from PBMCs cultured with HCoV-NL63 spike peptides, taken before COVID-19 vaccination. This receptor was identified in a human donor who had a prior SARS-CoV-2 infection. CDR3 in DNA: TGTGCCAGCAGTGAACTGTTCGGGGGCGGTGAGACCCAGTACTTC. This gives the protein CASSELFGGGETQYF.